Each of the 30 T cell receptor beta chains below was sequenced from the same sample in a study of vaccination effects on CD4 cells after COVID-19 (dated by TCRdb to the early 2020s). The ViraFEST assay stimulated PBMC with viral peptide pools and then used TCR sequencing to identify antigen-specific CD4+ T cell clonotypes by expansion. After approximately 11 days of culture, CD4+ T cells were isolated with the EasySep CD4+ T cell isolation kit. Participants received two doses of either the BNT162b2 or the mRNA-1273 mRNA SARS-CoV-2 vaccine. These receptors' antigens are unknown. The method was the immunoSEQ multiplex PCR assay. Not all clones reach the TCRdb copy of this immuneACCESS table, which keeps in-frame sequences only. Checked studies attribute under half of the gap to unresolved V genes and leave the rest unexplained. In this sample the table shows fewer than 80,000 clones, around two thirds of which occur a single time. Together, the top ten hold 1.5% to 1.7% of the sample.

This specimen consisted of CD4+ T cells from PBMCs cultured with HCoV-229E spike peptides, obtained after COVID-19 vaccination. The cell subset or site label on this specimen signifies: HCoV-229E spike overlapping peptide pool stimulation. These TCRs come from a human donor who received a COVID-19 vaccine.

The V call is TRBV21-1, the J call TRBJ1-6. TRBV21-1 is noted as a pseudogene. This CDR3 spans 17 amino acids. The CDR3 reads CASSPGSRGSYNSPLHF. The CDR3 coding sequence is TGTGCCAGCAGCCCCGGGTCGAGGGGCTCCTATAATTCACCCCTCCACTTT.

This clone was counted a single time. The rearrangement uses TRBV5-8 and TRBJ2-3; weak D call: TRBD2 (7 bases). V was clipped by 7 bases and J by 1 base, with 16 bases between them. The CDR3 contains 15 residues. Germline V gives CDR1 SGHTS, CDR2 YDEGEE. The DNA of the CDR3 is TGTGCCAGCCCCTGGGGGGGGCTTGGCACAGATACGCAGTATTTT. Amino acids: CASPWGGLGTDTQYF.

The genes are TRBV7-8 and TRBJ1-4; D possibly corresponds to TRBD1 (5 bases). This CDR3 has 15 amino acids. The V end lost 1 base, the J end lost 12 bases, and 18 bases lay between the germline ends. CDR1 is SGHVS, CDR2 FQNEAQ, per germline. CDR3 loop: CASSLGFFREQELFF. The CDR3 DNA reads TGTGCCAGCAGCTTAGGGTTTTTCAGGGAGCAAGAACTGTTTTTT.

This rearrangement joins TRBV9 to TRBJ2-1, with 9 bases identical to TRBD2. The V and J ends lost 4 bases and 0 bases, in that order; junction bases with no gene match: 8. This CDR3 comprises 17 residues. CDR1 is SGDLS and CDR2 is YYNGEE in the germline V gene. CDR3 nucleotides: TGTGCCAGCAGCCCCGACATAGCGGGGGTCTCCTACAATGAGCAGTTCTTC. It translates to CASSPDIAGVSYNEQFF.

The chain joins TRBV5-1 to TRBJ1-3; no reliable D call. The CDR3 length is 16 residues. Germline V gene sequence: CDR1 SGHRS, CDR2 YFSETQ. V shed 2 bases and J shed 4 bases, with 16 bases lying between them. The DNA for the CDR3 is TGCGCCAGCAGCTTCGAGAATCCGGGTCTAGGAAACACCATATATTTT. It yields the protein CASSFENPGLGNTIYF.

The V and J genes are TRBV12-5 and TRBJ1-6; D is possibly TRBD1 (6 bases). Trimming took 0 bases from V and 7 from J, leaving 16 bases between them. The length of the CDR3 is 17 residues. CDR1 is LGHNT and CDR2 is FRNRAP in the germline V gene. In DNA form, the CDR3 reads TGTGCTAGTGGTTTGGTACAGTCGACAGGCCGCAATTCACCCCTCCACTTT. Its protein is CASGLVQSTGRNSPLHF.

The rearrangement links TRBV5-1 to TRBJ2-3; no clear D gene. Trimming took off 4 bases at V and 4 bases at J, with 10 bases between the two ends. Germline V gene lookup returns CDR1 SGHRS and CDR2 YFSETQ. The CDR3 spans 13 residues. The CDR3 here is CASSRPPADTQYF. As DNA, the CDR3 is TGCGCCAGCAGCCGCCCCCCCGCAGATACGCAGTATTTT.

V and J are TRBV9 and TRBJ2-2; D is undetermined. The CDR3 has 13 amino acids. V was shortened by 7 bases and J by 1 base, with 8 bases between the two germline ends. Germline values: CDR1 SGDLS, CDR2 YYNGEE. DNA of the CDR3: TGTGCCAGCTCGGCGGTGAACACCGGGGAGCTGTTTTTT. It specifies CASSAVNTGELFF. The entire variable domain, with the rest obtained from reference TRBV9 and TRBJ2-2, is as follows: DSGVTQTPKHLITATGQRVTLRCSPRSGDLSVYWYQQSLDQGLQFLIQYYNGEERAKGNILERFSAQQFPDLHSELNLSSLELGDSALYFCASSAVNTGELFFGEGSRLTVL.

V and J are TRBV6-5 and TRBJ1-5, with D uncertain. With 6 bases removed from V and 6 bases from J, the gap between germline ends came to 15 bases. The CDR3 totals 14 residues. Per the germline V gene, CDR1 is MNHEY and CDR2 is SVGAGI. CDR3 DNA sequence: TGTGCCAGCAGAGACCCCGGGGTGGGTCAGCCCCAGCATTTT. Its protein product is CASRDPGVGQPQHF.

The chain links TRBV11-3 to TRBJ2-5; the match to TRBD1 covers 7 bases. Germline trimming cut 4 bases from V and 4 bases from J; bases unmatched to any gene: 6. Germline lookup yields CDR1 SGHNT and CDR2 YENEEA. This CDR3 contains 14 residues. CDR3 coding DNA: TGTGCCAGCAGCTCAGGGGGTTTGTTAGAGACCCAGTACTTC. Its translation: CASSSGGLLETQYF.

The DNA of the CDR3 is TGCGCCAGCAGCTTGGACAGGAGAAATGAAAAACTGTTTTTT. It encodes CASSLDRRNEKLFF. This chain uses TRBV5-1 with TRBJ1-4, with D possibly matching TRBD1 (5 bases). V was clipped by 0 bases and J by 5 bases, with 8 bases between them. This CDR3 is 14 amino acids long. CDR1 SGHRS and CDR2 YFSETQ come from the germline V gene. The whole variable domain, filled in from reference TRBV5-1 and TRBJ1-4, reads KAGVTQTPRYLIKTRGQQVTLSCSPISGHRSVSWYQQTPGQGLQFLFEYFSETQRNKGNFPGRFSGRQFSNSRSEMNVSTLELGDSALYLCASSLDRRNEKLFFGSGTQLSVL.

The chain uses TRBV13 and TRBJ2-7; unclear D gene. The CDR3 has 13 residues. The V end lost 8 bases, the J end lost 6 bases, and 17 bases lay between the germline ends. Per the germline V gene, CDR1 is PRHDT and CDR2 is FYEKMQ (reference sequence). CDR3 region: CASAFRHSPEQYV. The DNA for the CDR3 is TGTGCCAGCGCCTTTCGACATAGTCCCGAGCAGTACGTC.

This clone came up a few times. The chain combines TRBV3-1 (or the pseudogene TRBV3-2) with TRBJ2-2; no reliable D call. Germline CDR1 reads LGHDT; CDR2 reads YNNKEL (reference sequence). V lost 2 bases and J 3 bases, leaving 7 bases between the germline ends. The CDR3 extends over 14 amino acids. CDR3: CASSQPEYTGELFF. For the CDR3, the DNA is TGTGCCAGCAGCCAACCAGAGTACACCGGGGAGCTGTTTTTT.

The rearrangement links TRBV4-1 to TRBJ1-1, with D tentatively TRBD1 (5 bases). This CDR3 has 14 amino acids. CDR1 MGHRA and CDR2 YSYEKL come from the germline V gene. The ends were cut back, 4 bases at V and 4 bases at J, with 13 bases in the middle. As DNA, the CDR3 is TGCGCCAGCAGCCTCGACAGATGGGCCACTGAAGCTTTCTTT. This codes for CASSLDRWATEAFF.

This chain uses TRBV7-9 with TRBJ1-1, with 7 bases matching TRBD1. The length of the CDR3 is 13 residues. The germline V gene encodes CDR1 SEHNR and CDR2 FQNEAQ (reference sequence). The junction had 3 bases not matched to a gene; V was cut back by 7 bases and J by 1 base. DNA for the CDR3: TGTGCCAGCAAAGACAGGGAGAACACTGAAGCTTTCTTT. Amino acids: CASKDRENTEAFF.

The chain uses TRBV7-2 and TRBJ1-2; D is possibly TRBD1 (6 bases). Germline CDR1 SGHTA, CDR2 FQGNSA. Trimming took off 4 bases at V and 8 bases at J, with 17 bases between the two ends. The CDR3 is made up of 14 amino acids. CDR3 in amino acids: CASSWAGGQRGYTF. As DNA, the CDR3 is TGTGCCAGCAGCTGGGCCGGGGGGCAGAGGGGCTACACCTTC.

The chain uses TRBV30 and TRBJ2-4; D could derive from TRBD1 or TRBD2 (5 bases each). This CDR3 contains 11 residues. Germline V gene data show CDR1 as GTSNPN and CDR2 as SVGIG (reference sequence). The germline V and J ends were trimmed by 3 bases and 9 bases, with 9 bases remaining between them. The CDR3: CAWRGVGIQYF. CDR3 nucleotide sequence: TGTGCCTGGAGGGGGGTAGGCATTCAGTACTTC.

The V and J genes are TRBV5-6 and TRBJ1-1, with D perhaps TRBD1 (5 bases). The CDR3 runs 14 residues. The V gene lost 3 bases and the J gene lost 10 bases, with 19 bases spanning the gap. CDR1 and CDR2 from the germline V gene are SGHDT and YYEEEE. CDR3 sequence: CASSSKTIGGGAFF. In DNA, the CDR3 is TGTGCCAGCAGCTCCAAGACGATTGGCGGGGGAGCTTTCTTT.

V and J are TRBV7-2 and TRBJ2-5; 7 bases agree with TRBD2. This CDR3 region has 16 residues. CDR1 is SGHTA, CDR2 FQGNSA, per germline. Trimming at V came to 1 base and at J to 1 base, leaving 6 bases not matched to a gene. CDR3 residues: CASSLVASGLQETQYF. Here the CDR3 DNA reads TGTGCCAGCAGCTTAGTTGCTAGCGGTCTCCAAGAGACCCAGTACTTC.

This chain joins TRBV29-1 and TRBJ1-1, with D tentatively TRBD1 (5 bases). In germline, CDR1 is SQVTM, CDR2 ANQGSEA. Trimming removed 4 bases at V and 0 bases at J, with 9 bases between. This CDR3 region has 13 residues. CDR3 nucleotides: TGCAGCGTTGTGCCAGGGATGAACACTGAAGCTTTCTTT. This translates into CSVVPGMNTEAFF.

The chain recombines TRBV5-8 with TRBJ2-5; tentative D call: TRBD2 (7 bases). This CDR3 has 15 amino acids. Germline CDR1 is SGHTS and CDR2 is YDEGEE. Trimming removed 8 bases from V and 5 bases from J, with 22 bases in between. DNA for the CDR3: TGTGCCAGTCCGCAGTGGGGGGGCGTCACGGAGACCCAGTACTTC. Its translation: CASPQWGGVTETQYF.

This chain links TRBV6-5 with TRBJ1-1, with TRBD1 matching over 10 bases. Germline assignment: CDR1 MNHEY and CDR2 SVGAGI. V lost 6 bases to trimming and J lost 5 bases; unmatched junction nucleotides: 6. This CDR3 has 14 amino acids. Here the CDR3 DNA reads TGTGCCAGCAGCTCCGACAGGGGGCAGACTGAAGCTTTCTTT. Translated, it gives CASSSDRGQTEAFF.

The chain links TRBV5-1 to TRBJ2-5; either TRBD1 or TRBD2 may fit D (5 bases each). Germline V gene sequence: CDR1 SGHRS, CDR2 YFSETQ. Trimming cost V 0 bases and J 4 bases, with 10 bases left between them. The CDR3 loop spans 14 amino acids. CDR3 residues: CASSLGGMIETQYF. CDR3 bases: TGCGCCAGCAGCTTGGGGGGGATGATAGAGACCCAGTACTTC.

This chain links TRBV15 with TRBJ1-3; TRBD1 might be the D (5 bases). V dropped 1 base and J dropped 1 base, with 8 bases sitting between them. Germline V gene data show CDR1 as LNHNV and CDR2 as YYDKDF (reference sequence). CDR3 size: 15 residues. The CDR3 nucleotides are TGTGCCACCAGCAGAGTGGGGGGGTCTGGAAACACCATATATTTT. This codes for CATSRVGGSGNTIYF. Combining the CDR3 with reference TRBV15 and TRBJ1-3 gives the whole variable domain DAMVIQNPRYQVTQFGKPVTLSCSQTLNHNVMYWYQQKSSQAPKLLFHYYDKDFNNEADTPDNFQSRRPNTSFCFLDIRSPGLGDTAMYLCATSRVGGSGNTIYFGEGSWLTVV.

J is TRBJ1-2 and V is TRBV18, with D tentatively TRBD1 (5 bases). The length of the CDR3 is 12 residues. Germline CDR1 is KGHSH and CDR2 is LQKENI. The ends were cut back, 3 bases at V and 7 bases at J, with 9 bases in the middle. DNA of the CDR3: TGTGCCAGCTCACCGCAGGGTTTTGGCTACACCTTC. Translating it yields CASSPQGFGYTF.

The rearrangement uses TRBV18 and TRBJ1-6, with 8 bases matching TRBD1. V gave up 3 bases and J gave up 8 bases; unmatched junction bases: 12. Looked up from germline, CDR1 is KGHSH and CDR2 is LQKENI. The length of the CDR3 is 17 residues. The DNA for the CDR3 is TGTGCCAGCTCACCCCGCGGACAGGGAGGTTTGGATTCACCCCTCCACTTT. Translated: CASSPRGQGGLDSPLHF.

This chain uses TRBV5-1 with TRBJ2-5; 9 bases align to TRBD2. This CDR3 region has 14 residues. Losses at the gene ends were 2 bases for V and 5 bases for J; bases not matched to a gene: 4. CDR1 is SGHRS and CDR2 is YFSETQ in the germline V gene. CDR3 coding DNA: TGCGCCAGCAGCTTTAGCGGGGGTGGGGAGACCCAGTACTTC. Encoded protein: CASSFSGGGETQYF.

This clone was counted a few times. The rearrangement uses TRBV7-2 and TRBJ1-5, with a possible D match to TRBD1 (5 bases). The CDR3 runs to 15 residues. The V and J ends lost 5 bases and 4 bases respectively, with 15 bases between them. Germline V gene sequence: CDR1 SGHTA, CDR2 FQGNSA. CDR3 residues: CASSPKWTQNQPQHF. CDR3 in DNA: TGTGCCAGCAGCCCCAAGTGGACACAAAATCAGCCCCAGCATTTT. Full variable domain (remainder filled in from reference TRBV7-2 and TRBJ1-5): GAGVSQSPSNKVTEKGKDVELRCDPISGHTALYWYRQSLGQGLEFLIYFQGNSAPDKSGLPSDRFSAERTGGSVSTLTIQRTQQEDSAVYLCASSPKWTQNQPQHFGDGTRLSIL.

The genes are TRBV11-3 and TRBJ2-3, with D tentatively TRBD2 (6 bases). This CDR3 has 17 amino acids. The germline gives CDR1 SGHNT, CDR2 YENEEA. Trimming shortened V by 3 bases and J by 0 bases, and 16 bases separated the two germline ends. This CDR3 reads CASSFGGVAGSTDTQYF. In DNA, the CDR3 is TGTGCCAGCAGCTTCGGGGGAGTGGCGGGGAGCACAGATACGCAGTATTTT.

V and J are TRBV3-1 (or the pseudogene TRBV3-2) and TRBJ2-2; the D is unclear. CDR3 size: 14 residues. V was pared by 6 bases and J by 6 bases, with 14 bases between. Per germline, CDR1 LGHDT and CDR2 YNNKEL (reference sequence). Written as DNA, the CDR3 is TGTGCCAGCAGGGGATCTGGATCCTCCGGGGAGCTGTTTTTT. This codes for CASRGSGSSGELFF.